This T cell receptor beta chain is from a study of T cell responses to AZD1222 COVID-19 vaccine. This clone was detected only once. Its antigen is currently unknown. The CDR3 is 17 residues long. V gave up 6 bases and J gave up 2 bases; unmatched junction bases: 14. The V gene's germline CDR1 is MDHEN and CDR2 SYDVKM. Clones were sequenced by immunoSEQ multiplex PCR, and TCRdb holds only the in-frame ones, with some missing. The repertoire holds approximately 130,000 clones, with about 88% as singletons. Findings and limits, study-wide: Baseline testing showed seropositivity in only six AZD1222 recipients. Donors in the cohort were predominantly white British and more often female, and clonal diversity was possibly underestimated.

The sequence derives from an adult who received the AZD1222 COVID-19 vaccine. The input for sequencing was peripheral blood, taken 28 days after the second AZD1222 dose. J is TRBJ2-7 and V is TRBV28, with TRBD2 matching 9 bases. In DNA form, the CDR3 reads TGTGCCAGCAGCGGAGCGGGAGGCCCTCCCCAACCCTACGAGCAGTACTTC. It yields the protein CASSGAGGPPQPYEQYF.